The entry below describes one T cell receptor beta chain. The antigen remains unidentified. The CDR3 extends over 13 amino acids. Trimming shortened V by 6 bases and J by 4 bases, and 12 bases separated the two germline ends. The germline V gene has CDR1 MNHNS and CDR2 SASEGT. TCRdb analysed the PCR reads with MiXCR anew, one entry per CDR3 protein. The data contain tens of thousands of distinct CDR3 sequences, 50% to 60% of them singletons. The sample is drawn from a study of vaccination and CD4 T cells after COVID-19. About the research overall: By nasal swab PCR, the convalescent patients were SARS-CoV-2 positive, with under 10 mild cases and one severe.

Study outcomes and limitations: Researchers report that a median about 87% of reactive clones in convalescent patients surfaced only post-vaccination. A nonsignificant rise from around 20 to 38 was seen in the median number of SARS-CoV-2-reactive clonotypes.

This material consisted of CD4+ T cells from blood, taken before SARS-CoV-2 vaccination. This chain joins TRBV6-1 and TRBJ1-2; D is perhaps TRBD1 (5 bases). The receptor comes from a human donor who had recovered from COVID-19. The CDR3 DNA is TGTGCCAGCAGACAGGCCAAACTCTATGGCTACACCTTC. Amino acid sequence: CASRQAKLYGYTF.